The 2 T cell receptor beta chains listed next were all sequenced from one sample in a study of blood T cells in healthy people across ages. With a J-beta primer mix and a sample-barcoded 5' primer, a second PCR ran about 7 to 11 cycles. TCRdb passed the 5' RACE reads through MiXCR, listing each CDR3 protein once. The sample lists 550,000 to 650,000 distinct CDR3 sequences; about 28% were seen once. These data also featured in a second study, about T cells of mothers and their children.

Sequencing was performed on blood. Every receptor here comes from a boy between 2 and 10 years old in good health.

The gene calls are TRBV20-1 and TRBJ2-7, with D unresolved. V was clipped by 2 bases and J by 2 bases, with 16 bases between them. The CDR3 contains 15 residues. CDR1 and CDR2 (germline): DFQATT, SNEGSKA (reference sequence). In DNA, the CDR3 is TGCAGTGCTAGAATCTCCACTACACCGCCCTACGAGCAGTACTTC. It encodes CSARISTTPPYEQYF.

The CDR3 protein is CASSITGGGNEQFF. CDR3 bases: TGTGCCAGTAGCATTACGGGAGGGGGTAATGAGCAGTTCTTC. This chain joins TRBV19 and TRBJ2-5, with 8 nucleotides matching TRBD2. The J call may be wrong; the DNA end is better matched by TRBJ2-1. CDR1 and CDR2 (germline): LNHDA, SQIVND (reference sequence). The CDR3 consists of 14 residues.